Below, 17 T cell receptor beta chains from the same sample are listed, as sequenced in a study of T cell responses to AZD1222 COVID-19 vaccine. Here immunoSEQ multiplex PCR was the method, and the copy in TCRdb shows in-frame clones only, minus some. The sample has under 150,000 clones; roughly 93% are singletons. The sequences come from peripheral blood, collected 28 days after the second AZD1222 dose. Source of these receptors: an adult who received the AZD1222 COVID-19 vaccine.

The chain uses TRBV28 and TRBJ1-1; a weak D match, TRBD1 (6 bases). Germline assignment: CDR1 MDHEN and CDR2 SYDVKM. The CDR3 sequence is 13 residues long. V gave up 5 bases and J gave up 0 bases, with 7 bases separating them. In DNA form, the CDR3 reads TGTGCCAGCAGTCAGGGGCTGAACACTGAAGCTTTCTTT. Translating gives CASSQGLNTEAFF.

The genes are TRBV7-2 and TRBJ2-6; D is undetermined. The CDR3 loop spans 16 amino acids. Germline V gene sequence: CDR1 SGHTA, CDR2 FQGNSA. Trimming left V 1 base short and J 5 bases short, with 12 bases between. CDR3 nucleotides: TGTGCCAGCAGCTTAGAGGGCCCCACAAGGGCCAACGTCCTGACTTTC. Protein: CASSLEGPTRANVLTF.

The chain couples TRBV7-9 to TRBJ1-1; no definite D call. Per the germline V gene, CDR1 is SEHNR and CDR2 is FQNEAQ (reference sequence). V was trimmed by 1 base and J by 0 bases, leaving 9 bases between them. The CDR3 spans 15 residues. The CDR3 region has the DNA TGTGCCAGCAGCTTAGACGGCAACATGAACACTGAAGCTTTCTTT. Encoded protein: CASSLDGNMNTEAFF.

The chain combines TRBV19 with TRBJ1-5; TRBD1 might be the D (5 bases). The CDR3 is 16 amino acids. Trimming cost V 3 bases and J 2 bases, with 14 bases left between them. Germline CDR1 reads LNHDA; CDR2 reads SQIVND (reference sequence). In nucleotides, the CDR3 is TGTGCCAGTAGTATCTTGGGGGATACGGGCAATCAGCCCCAGCATTTT. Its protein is CASSILGDTGNQPQHF.

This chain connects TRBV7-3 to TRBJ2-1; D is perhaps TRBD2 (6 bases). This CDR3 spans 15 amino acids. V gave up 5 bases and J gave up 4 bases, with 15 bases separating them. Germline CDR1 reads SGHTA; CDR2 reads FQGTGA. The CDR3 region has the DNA TGTGCCAGCAGCCCCGACCGGGGGTCTTACAATGAGCAGTTCTTC. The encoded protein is CASSPDRGSYNEQFF.

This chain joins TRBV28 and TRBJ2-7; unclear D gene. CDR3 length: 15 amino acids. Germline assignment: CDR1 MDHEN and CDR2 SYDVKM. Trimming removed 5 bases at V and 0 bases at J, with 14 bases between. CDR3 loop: CASSLPPESSYEQYF. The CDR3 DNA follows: TGTGCCAGCAGTCTTCCCCCGGAGAGCTCCTACGAGCAGTACTTC.

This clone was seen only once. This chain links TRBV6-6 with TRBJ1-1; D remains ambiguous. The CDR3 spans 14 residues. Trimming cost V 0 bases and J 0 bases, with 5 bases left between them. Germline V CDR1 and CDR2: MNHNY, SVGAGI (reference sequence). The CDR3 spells CASSYSHMNTEAFF. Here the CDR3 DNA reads TGTGCCAGCAGTTACTCGCATATGAACACTGAAGCTTTCTTT.

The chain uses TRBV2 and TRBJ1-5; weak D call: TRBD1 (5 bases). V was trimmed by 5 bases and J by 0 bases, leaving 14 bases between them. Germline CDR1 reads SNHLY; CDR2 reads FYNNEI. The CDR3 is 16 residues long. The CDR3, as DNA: TGTGCCAGCAGTCCCGAGGGGACTTATAGCAATCAGCCCCAGCATTTT. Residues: CASSPEGTYSNQPQHF.

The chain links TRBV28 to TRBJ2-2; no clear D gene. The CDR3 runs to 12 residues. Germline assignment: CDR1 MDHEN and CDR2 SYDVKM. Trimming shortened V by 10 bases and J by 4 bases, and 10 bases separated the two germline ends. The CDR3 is CATSILTGELFF. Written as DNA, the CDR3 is TGTGCCACCTCAATTCTCACCGGGGAGCTGTTTTTT.

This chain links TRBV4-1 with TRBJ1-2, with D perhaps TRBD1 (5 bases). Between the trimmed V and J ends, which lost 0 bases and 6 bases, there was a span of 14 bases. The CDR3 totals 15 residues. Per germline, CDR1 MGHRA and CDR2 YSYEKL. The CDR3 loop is CASSQEGGFRDGYTF. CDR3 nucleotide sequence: TGCGCCAGCAGCCAAGAGGGGGGTTTCAGGGATGGCTACACCTTC.

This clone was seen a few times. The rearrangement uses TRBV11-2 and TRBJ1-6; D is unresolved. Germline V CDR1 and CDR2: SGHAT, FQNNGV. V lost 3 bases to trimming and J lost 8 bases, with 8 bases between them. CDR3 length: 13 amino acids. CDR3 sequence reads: CASSFVGDSPLHF. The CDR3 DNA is TGTGCCAGCAGCTTCGTTGGGGATTCACCCCTCCACTTT.

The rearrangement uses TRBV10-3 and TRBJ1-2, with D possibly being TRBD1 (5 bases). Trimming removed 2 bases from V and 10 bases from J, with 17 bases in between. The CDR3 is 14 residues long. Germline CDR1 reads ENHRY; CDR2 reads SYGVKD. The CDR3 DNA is TGTGCCATCAGTGAGGGTTCAGGGTTTATTTCCTACACCTTC. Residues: CAISEGSGFISYTF.

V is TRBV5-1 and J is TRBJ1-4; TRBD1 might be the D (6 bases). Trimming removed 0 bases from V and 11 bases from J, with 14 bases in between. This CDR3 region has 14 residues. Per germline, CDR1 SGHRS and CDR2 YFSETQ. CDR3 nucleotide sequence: TGCGCCAGCAGCTTGGATACAGGGACTGGGAAACTGTTTTTT. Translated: CASSLDTGTGKLFF.

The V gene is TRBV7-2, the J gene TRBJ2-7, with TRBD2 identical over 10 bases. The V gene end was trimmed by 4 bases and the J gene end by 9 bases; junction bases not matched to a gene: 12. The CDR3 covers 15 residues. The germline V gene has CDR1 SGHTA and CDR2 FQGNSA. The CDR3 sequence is CASSSQREGPLGQYF. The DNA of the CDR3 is TGTGCCAGCAGCTCGCAGCGGGAGGGCCCGTTAGGGCAGTACTTC.

The DNA of the CDR3 is TGTGCCATCAGTGGACAGGGCCCTTACACTGAAGCTTTCTTT. Its translation: CAISGQGPYTEAFF. V and J are TRBV10-3 and TRBJ1-1, with TRBD1 matching 7 bases. CDR1 and CDR2 from the germline V gene are ENHRY and SYGVKD. The length of the CDR3 is 14 residues. The V gene end was trimmed by 4 bases and the J gene end by 3 bases; junction bases not matched to a gene: 5.

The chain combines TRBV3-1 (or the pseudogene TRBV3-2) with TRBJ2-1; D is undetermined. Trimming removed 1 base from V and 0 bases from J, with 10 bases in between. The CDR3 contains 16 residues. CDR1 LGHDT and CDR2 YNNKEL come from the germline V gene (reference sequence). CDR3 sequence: CASSQGSGHSYNEQFF. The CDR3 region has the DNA TGTGCCAGCAGCCAAGGTTCCGGGCACTCCTACAATGAGCAGTTCTTC.

For the CDR3, the DNA is TGCGCCAGCATGGAGAGCTCTGGAAACACCATATATTTT. It specifies CASMESSGNTIYF. The genes are TRBV4-3 and TRBJ1-3, with D uncertain. Germline V gene lookup returns CDR1 LGHNA and CDR2 YSLEER. Deletions cut 7 bases from V and 0 bases from J, with 7 bases between. The CDR3 loop spans 13 amino acids.